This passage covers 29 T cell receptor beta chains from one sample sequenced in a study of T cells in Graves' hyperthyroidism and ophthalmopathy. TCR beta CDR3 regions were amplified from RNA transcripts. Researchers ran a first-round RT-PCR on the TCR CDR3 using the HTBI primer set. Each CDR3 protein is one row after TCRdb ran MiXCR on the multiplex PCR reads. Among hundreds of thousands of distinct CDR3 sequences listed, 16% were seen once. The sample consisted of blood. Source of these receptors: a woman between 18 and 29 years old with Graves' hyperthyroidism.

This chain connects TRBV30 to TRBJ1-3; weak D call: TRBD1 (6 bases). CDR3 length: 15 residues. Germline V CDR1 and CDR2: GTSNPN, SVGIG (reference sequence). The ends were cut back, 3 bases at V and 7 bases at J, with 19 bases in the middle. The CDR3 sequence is CAWSRFRQGKNTIYF. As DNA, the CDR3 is TGTGCCTGGAGCCGGTTTCGGCAGGGGAAGAACACCATATATTTT.

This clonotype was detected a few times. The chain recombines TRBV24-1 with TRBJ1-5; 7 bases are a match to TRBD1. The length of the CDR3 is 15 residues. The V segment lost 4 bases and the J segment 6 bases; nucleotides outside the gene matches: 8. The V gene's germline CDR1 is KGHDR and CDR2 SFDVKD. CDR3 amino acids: CATSEGDRGVQPQHF. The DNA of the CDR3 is TGTGCCACCAGTGAAGGGGACAGAGGGGTTCAGCCCCAGCATTTT.

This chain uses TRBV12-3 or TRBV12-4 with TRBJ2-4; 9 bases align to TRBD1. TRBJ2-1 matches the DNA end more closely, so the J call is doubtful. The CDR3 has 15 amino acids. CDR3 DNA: TGTGCCAGCAGTTTGGTGACAGGGGGGGGGAACATTCAGTTCTTC. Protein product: CASSLVTGGGNIQFF.

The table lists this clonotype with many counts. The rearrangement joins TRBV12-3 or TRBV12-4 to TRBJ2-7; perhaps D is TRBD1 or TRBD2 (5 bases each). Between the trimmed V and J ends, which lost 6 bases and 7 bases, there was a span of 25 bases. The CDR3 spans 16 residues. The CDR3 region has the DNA TGTGCCAGCAGCATGATTGCCGGGACGGCCACACGGGAGCAGTACTTC. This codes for CASSMIAGTATREQYF.

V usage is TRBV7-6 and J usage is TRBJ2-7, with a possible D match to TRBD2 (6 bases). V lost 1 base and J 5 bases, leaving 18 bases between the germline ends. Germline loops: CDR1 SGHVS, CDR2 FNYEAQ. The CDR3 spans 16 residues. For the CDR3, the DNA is TGTGCCAGCAGCTTAGATGTGATTTCCGGGGGACACGAGCAGTACTTC. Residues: CASSLDVISGGHEQYF. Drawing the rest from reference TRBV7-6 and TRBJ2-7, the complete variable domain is GAGVSQSPRYKVTKRGQDVALRCDPISGHVSLYWYRQALGQGPEFLTYFNYEAQQDKSGLPNDRFSAERPEGSISTLTIQRTEQRDSAMYRCASSLDVISGGHEQYFGPGTRLTVT.

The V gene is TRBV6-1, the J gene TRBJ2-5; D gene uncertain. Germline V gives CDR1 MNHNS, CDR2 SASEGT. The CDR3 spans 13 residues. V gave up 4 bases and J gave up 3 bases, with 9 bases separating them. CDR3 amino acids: CASSVLGKETQYF. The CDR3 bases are TGTGCCAGCAGTGTTTTAGGGAAAGAGACCCAGTACTTC.

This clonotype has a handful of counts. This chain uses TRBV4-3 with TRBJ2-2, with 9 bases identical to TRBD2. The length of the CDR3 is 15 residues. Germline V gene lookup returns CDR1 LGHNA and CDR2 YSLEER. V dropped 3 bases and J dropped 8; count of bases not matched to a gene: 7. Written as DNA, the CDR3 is TGCGCCAGCAGCCAGCGGGGGGGATCTCGAGGGGAGCTGTTTTTT. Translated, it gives CASSQRGGSRGELFF.

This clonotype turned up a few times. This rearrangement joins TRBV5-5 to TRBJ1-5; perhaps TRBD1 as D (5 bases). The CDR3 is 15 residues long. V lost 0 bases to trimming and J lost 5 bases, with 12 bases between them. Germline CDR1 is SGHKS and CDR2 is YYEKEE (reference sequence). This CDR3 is CASSLGPGSYQPQHF. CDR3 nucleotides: TGTGCCAGCAGCTTGGGACCAGGGTCGTATCAGCCCCAGCATTTT. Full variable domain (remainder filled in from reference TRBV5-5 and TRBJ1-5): DAGVTQSPTHLIKTRGQQVTLRCSPISGHKSVSWYQQVLGQGPQFIFQYYEKEERGRGNFPDRFSARQFPNYSSELNVNALLLGDSALYLCASSLGPGSYQPQHFGDGTRLSIL.

CDR3 bases: TGCGCCAGCAGCCAAGAAGGGGGCACCGGGGAGCTGTTTTTT. Translation gives CASSQEGGTGELFF. The V call is TRBV4-3, the J call TRBJ2-2, with a tentative D call TRBD1 (6 bases). CDR1 is LGHNA and CDR2 is YSLEER in the germline V gene. The V and J ends lost 0 bases and 4 bases respectively, with 6 bases between them. The CDR3 contains 14 residues.

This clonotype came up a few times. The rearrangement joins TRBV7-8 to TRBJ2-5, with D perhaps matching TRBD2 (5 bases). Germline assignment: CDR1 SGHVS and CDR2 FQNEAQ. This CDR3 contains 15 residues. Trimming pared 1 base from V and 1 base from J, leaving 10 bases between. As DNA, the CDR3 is TGTGCCAGCAGCTTAGATAGGGAGATCCAAGAGACCCAGTACTTC. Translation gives CASSLDREIQETQYF.

DNA for the CDR3: TGTGCCTCGGGGGGGACGAACACTGAAGCTTTCTTT. It yields the protein CASGGTNTEAFF. This rearrangement joins TRBV10-3 to TRBJ1-1, with D perhaps TRBD1 (5 bases). The V end was cut by 11 bases, the J end by 1 base, with 11 bases between. Germline assignment: CDR1 ENHRY and CDR2 SYGVKD. CDR3 length equals 12 residues.

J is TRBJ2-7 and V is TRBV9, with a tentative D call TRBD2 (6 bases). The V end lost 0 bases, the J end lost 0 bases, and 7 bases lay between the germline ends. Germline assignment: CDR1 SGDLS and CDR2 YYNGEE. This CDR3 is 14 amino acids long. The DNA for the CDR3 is TGTGCCAGCAGCGTAGTTAGCGGCTCCTACGAGCAGTACTTC. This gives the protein CASSVVSGSYEQYF.

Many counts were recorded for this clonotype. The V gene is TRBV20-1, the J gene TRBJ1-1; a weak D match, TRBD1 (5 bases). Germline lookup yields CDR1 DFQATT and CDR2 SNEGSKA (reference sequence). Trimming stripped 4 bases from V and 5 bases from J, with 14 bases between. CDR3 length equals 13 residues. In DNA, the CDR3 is TGCAGTGCTACAAGTTGGGGCGGTACTGAAGCTTTCTTT. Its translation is CSATSWGGTEAFF.

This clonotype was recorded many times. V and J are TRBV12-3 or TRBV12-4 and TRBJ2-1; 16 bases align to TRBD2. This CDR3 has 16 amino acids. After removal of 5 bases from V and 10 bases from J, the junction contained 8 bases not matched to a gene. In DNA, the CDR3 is TGTGCCAGCAGTCCCGGGACTAGCGGGGGGGCCAGGGAGCAGTTCTTC. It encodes CASSPGTSGGAREQFF.

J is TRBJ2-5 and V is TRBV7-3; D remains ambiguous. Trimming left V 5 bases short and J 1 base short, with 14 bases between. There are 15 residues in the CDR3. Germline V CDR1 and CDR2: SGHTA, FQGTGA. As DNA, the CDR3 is TGTGCCAGCAGCCCAAATAGTGGGCTCCAAGAGACCCAGTACTTC. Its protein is CASSPNSGLQETQYF.

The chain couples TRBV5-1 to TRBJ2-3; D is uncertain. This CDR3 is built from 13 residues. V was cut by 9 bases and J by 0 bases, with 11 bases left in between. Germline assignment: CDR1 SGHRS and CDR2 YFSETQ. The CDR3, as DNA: TGCGCCATCGAAGAATCTAGCACAGATACGCAGTATTTT. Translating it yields CAIEESSTDTQYF.

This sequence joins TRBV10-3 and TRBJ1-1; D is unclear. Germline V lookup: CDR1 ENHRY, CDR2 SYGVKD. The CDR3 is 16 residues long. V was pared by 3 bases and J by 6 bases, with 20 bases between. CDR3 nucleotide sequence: TGTGCCATCAGTGACCACAATCTGGGTGGAATTGCTGAAGCTTTCTTT. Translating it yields CAISDHNLGGIAEAFF.

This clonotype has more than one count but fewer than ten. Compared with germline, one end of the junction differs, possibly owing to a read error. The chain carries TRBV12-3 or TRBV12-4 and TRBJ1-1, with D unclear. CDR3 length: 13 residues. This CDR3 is CASSLIRNTGAFF. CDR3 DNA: TGTGCCAGCAGTTTAATACGGAACACTGGAGCTTTCTTT.

In DNA form, the CDR3 reads TGTGCCAGCAGCCCCCCGGGGGGTCCCACAGATACGCAGTATTTT. It is translated as CASSPPGGPTDTQYF. The chain combines TRBV7-9 with TRBJ2-3, with 7 bases aligning to TRBD2. The V gene's germline CDR1 is SEHNR and CDR2 FQNEAQ (reference sequence). With V trimmed by 5 bases and J by 2 bases, 7 bases remained unmatched. The CDR3 consists of 15 residues.

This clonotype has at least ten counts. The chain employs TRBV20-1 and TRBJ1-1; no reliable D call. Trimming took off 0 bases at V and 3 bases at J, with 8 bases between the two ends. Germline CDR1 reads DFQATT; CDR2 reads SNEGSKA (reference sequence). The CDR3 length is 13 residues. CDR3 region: CSARDLGDTEAFF. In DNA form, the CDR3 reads TGCAGTGCTAGAGATCTCGGGGACACTGAAGCTTTCTTT.

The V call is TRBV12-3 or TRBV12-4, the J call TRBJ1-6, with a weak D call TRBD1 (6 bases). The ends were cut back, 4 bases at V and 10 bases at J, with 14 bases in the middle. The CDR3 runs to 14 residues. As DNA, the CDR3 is TGTGCCAGCAGTTACAGGGCCGGTAGCTCACCCCTCCACTTT. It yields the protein CASSYRAGSSPLHF.

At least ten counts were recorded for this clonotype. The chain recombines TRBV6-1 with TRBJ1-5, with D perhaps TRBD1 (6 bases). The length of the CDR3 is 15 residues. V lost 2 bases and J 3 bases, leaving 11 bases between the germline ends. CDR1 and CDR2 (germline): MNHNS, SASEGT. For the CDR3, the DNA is TGTGCCAGCAGTGAATACCGGGACAACAATCAGCCCCAGCATTTT. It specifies CASSEYRDNNQPQHF.

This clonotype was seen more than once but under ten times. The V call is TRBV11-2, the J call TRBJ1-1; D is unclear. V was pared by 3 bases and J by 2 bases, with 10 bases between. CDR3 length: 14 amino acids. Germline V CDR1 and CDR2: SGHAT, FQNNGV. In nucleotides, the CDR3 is TGTGCCAGCAGCTTCTCTCTGACCAACACTGAAGCTTTCTTT. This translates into CASSFSLTNTEAFF.

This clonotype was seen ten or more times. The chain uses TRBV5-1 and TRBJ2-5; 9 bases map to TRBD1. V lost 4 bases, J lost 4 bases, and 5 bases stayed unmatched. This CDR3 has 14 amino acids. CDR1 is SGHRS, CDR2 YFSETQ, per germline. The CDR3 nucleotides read TGCGCCAGCAGCCTGTGGACAGGGGCAGAGACCCAGTACTTC. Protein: CASSLWTGAETQYF.

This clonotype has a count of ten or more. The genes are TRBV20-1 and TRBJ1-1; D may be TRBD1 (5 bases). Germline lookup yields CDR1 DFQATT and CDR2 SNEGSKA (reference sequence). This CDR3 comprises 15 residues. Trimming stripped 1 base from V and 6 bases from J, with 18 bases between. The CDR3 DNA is TGCAGTGCTAGAGGTGGTGGGGGGATCTTCGCTGAAGCTTTCTTT. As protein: CSARGGGGIFAEAFF.

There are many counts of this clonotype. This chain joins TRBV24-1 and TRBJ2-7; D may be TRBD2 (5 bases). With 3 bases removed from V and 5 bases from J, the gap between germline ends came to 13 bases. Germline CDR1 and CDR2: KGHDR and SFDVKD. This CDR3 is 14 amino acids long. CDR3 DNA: TGTGCCACCAGTGATGCTAGCCTACCCAACGAGCAGTACTTC. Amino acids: CATSDASLPNEQYF.

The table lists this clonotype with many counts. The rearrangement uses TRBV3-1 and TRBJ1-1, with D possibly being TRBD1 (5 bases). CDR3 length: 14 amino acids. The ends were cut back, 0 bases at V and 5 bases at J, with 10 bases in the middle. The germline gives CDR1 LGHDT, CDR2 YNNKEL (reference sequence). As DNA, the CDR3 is TGTGCCAGCAGCCAAGAATGGGGGGGGACTGAAGCTTTCTTT. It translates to CASSQEWGGTEAFF.

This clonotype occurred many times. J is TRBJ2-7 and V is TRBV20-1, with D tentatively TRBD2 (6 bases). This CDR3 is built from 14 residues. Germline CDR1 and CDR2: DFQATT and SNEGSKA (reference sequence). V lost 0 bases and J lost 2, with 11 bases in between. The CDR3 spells CSARDGGNAYEQYF. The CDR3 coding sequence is TGCAGTGCTAGAGACGGCGGGAACGCCTACGAGCAGTACTTC.

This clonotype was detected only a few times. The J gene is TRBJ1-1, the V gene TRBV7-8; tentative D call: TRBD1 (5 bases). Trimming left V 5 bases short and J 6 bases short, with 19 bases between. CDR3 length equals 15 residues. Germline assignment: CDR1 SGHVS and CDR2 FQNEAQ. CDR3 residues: CASSQHGQSWSEAFF. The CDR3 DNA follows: TGTGCCAGCAGCCAACACGGACAATCGTGGTCTGAAGCTTTCTTT.